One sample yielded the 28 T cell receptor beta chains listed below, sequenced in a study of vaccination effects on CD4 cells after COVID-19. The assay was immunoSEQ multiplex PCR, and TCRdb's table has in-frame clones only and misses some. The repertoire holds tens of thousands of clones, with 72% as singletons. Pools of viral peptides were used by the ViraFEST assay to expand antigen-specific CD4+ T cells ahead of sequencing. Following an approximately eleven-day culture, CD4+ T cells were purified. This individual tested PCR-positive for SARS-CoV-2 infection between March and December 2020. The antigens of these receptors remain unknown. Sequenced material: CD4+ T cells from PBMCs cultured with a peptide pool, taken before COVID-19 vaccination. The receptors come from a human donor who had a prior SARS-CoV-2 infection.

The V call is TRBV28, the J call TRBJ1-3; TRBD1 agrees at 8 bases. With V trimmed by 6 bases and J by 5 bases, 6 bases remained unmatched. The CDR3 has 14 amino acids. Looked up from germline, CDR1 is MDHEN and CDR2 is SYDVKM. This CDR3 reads CASSVQGARNTIYF. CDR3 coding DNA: TGTGCCAGCAGCGTCCAGGGGGCGAGAAACACCATATATTTT. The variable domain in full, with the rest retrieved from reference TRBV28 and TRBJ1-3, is DVKVTQSSRYLVKRTGEKVFLECVQDMDHENMFWYRQDPGLGLRLIYFSYDVKMKEKGDIPEGYSVSREKKERFSLILESASTNQTSMYLCASSVQGARNTIYFGEGSWLTVV.

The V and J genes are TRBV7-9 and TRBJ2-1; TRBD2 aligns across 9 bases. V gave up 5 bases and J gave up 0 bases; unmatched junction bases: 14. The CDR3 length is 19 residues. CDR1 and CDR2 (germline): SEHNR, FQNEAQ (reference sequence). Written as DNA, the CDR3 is TGTGCCAGCAGCGCTCTCGGGGGTAGCGGGGGAAGCTCCTACAATGAGCAGTTCTTC. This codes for CASSALGGSGGSSYNEQFF. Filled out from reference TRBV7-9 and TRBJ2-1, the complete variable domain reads DTGVSQNPRHKITKRGQNVTFRCDPISEHNRLYWYRQTLGQGPEFLTYFQNEAQLEKSRLLSDRFSAERPKGSFSTLEIQRTEQGDSAMYLCASSALGGSGGSSYNEQFFGPGTRLTVL.

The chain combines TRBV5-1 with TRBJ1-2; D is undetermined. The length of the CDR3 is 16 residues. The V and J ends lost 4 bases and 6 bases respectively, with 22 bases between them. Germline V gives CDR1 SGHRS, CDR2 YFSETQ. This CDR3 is CASSLPRGPTRDGYTF. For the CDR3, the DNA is TGCGCCAGCAGCCTACCCCGAGGGCCTACTCGGGATGGCTACACCTTC.

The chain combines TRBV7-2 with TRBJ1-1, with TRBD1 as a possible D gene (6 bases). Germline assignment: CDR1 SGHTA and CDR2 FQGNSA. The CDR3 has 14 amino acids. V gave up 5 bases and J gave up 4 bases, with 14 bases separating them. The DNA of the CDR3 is TGTGCCAGCAGCCGCTCTACAGGGATCACTGAAGCTTTCTTT. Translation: CASSRSTGITEAFF.

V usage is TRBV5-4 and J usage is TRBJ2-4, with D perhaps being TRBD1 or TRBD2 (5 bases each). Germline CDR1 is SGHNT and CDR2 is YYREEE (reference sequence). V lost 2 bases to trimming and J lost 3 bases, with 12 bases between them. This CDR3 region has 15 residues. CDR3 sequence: CASSFGVGDKNIQYF. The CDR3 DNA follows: TGTGCCAGCAGCTTCGGGGTAGGGGACAAAAACATTCAGTACTTC.

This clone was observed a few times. CDR3 sequence reads: CAIRVEGSGNYGYTF. The DNA for the CDR3 is TGTGCCATCAGAGTAGAGGGAAGTGGCAACTATGGCTACACCTTC. The genes are TRBV10-3 and TRBJ1-2; no firm D call. The germline CDR1 and CDR2 sequences are ENHRY and SYGVKD. V shed 6 bases and J shed 2 bases, with 16 bases lying between them. CDR3 length: 15 residues.

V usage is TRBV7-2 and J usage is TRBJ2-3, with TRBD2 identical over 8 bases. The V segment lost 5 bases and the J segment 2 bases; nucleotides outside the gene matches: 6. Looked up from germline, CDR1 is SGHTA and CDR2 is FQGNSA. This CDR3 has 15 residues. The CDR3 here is CASSGLAGLTDTQYF. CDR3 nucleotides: TGTGCCAGCAGCGGGCTAGCGGGCCTCACAGATACGCAGTATTTT.

CDR3 protein: CASSFGGLAGAKNIQYF. The CDR3 DNA is TGTGCCAGCAGCTTTGGGGGACTAGCGGGAGCCAAAAACATTCAGTACTTC. The V call is TRBV11-2, the J call TRBJ2-4, with 12 bases matching TRBD2. Germline values: CDR1 SGHAT, CDR2 FQNNGV. CDR3 size: 17 residues. V gave up 3 bases and J gave up 0 bases; unmatched junction bases: 3.

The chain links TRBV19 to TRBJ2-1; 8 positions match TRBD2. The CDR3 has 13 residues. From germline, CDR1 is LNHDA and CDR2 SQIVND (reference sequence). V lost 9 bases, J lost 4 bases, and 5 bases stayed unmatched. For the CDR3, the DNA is TGTGCCAGCCGGGGGGGGGTTTACAATGAGCAGTTCTTC. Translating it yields CASRGGVYNEQFF.

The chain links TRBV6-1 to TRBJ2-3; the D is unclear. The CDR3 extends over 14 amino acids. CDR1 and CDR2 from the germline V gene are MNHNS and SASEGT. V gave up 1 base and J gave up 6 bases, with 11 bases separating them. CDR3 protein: CASSEGDLRDTQYF. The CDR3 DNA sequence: TGTGCCAGCAGTGAAGGGGATCTCAGGGATACGCAGTATTTT.

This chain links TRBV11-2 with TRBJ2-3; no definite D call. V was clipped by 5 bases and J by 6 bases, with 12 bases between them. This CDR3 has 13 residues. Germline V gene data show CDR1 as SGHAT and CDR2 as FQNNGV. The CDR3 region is CASSPNLGDTQYF. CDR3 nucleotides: TGTGCCAGCAGCCCGAATCTGGGGGATACGCAGTATTTT.

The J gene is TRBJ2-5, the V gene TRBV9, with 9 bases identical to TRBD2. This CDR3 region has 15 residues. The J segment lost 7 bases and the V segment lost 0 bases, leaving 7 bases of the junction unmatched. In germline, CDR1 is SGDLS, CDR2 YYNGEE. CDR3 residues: CASSVGLAGTSTQYF. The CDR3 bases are TGTGCCAGCAGCGTAGGGCTAGCGGGGACCTCGACCCAGTACTTC.

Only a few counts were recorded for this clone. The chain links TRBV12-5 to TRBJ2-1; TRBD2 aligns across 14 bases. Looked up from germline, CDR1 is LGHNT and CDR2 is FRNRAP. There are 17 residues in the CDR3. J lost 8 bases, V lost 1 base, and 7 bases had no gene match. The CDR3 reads CASGLGTSGGRWDEQFF. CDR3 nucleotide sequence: TGTGCTAGTGGTTTGGGGACTAGCGGGGGGAGATGGGATGAGCAGTTCTTC.

CDR3 DNA: TGCGCCAGCAGCGCGACGACAGCAAATGAAAAACTGTTTTTT. Its protein is CASSATTANEKLFF. This rearrangement joins TRBV5-1 to TRBJ1-4; possibly TRBD1 for D (5 bases). The CDR3 is 14 amino acids. Per germline, CDR1 SGHRS and CDR2 YFSETQ. The V and J ends lost 4 bases and 5 bases respectively, with 12 bases between them.

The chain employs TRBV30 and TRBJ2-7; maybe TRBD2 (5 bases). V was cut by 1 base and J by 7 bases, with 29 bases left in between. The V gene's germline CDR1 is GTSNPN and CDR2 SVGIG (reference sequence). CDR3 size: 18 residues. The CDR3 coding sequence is TGTGCCTGGAGTGCAACACGGAACGGGAACACGGAACCTCGTGAGCAGTACTTC. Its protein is CAWSATRNGNTEPREQYF.

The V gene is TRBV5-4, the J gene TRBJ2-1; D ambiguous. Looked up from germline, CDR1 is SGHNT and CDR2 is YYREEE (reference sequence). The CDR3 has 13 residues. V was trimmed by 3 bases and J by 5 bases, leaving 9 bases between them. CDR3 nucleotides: TGTGCCAGCAGCTATGACTCGCACAATGAGCAGTTCTTC. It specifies CASSYDSHNEQFF.

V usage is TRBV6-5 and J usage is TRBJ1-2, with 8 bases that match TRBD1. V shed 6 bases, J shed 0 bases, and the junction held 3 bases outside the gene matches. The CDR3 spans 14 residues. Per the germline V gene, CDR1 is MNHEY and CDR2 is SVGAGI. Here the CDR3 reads CASRGQAANYGYTF. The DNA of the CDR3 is TGTGCCAGCAGGGGACAGGCAGCTAACTATGGCTACACCTTC.

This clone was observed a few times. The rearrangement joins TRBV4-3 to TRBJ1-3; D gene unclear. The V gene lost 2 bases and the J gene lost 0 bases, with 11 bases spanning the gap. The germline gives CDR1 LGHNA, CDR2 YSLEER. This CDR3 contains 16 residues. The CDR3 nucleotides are TGCGCCAGCAGCCAACTGACACCCGACTCTGGAAACACCATATATTTT. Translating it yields CASSQLTPDSGNTIYF.

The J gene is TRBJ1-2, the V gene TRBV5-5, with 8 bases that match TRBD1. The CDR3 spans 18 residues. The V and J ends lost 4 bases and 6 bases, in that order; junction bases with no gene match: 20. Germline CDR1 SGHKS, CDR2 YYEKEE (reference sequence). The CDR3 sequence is CASSRTGYSLRGSDGYTF. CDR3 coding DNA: TGTGCCAGCAGCAGGACAGGGTATTCTCTTAGGGGGAGTGATGGCTACACCTTC.

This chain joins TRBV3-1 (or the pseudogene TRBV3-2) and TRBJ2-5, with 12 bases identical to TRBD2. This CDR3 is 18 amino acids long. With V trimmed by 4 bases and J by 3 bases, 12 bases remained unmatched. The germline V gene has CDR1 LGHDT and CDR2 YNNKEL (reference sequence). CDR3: CASSLSTSGSRYEETQYF. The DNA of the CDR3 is TGTGCCAGCAGCCTCTCGACTAGCGGGAGTAGGTATGAAGAGACCCAGTACTTC.

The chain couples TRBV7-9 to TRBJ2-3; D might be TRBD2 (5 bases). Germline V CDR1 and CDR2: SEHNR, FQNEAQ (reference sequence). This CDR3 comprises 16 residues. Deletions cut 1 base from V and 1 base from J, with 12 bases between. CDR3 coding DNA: TGTGCCAGCAGCTTAGGAGGGAGAAGTGGCACAGATACGCAGTATTTT. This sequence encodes CASSLGGRSGTDTQYF.

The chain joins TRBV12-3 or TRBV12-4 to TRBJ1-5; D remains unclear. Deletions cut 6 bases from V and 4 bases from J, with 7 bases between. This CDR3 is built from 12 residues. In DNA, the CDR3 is TGTGCCAGCAGGGCGAGAAATCAGCCCCAGCATTTT. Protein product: CASRARNQPQHF.

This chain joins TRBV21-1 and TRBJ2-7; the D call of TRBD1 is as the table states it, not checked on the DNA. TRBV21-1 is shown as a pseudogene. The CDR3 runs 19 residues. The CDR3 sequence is CASSRPGQGALPSSYEQYF. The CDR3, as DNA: TGTGCCAGCAGCCGTCCCGGACAGGGGGCCCTACCAAGCTCCTACGAGCAGTACTTC.

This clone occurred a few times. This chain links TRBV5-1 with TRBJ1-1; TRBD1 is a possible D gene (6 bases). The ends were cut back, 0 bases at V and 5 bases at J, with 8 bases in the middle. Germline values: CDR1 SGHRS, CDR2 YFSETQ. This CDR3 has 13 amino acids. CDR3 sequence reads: CASSLDRVTEAFF. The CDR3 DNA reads TGCGCCAGCAGCTTGGACAGGGTAACTGAAGCTTTCTTT.

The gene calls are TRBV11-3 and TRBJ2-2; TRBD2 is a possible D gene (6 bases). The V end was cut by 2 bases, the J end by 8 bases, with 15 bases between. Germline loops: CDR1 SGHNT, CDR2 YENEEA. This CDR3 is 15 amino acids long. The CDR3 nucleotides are TGTGCCAGCAGCTTATTTCCGGGAGTATCTGGGGAGCTGTTTTTT. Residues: CASSLFPGVSGELFF.

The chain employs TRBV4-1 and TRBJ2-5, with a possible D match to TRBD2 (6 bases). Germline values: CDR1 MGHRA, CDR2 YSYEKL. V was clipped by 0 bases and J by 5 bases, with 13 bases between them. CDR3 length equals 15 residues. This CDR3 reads CASSQDHGSFETQYF. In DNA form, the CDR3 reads TGCGCCAGCAGCCAAGACCACGGGAGTTTCGAGACCCAGTACTTC.

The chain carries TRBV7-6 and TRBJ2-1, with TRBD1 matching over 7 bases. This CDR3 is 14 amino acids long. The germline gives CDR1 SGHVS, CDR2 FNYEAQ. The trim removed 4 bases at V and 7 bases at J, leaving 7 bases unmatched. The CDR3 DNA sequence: TGTGCCAGCAGCTCACAGGGGTGGTATAATGAGCAGTTCTTC. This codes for CASSSQGWYNEQFF.

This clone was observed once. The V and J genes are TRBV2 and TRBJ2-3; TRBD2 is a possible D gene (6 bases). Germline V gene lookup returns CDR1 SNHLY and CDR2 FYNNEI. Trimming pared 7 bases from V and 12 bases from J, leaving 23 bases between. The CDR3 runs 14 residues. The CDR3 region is CASKELAQYSTQYF. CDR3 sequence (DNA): TGTGCCAGCAAAGAACTAGCTCAGTATTCTACCCAGTATTTT.